One sample yielded the 5 T cell receptor beta chains listed below, sequenced in a study of T cell changes during pregnancy in multiple sclerosis. The protocol was immunoSEQ multiplex PCR, while the TCRdb copy is restricted to in-frame clones and leaves out a portion. The profile shows roughly 42,000 clones, approximately 91% of them singletons. The specimen was CD4+ T cells from peripheral blood mononuclear cells, collected in the first trimester of pregnancy. The receptors shown here come from a female donor with multiple sclerosis, enrolled in a pregnancy study.

The chain joins TRBV19 to TRBJ1-1; TRBD1 matches 7 bases. The CDR3 has 14 residues. Looked up from germline, CDR1 is LNHDA and CDR2 is SQIVND (reference sequence). Trimming at V came to 5 bases and at J to 2 bases, leaving 5 bases not matched to a gene. In nucleotides, the CDR3 is TGTGCCAGTAGTCCCCGACAGGGTAACACTGAAGCTTTCTTT. Translated, it gives CASSPRQGNTEAFF.

DNA of the CDR3: TGCAGCGCAAGACAGGGGAATGAGCAGTTCTTC. Protein product: CSARQGNEQFF. This chain links TRBV29-1 with TRBJ2-1; TRBD1 matches at 8 bases. CDR3 length: 11 amino acids. CDR1 is SQVTM, CDR2 ANQGSEA, per germline. Unmatched junction bases numbered 3, after V lost 7 bases and J lost 7 bases.

CDR3 loop: CSVGRSGRGDRYEQYF. The CDR3 DNA reads as TGCAGCGTTGGAAGGTCCGGGAGGGGGGACCGATACGAGCAGTACTTC. The J gene is TRBJ2-7, the V gene TRBV29-1; 8 nucleotides match TRBD2. Trimming took 4 bases from V and 4 from J; bases not matched to a gene: 15. Germline-derived CDR1 and CDR2 are SQVTM and ANQGSEA. This CDR3 region has 16 residues.

The rearrangement joins TRBV18 to TRBJ2-1, with TRBD2 matching over 14 bases. Germline V gene data show CDR1 as KGHSH and CDR2 as LQKENI. CDR3 length equals 20 residues. The junction had 14 bases not matched to a gene; V was cut back by 6 bases and J by 1 base. The CDR3 bases are TGTGCCAGCTCTCCAGCCCGGGGACTAGCGGGAGAGTGGTCCTACAATGAGCAGTTCTTC. Translated, it gives CASSPARGLAGEWSYNEQFF.

CDR3 coding DNA: TGTGCCAGCAGCTCGTTAGACACAGATACGCAGTATTTT. It yields the protein CASSSLDTDTQYF. The V gene is TRBV7-3, the J gene TRBJ2-3; D is ambiguous. This CDR3 contains 13 residues. CDR1 and CDR2 (germline): SGHTA, FQGTGA. Trimming stripped 4 bases from V and 2 bases from J, with 7 bases between.